This is a list of T cell receptor beta chains from one sample in a study of shared clonotypes between healthy human individuals. The protocol was immunoSEQ multiplex PCR, while the TCRdb copy is restricted to in-frame clones and leaves out a portion. The sample consists of a few million clones, roughly nine tenths of them appearing once. The sequenced sample consisted of naive CD4+ T cells sorted from blood. The receptors shown here come from a man aged 18 to 35 in good health. CDR3s include the opening cysteine and the closing phenylalanine or tryptophan. Each record gives: J gene, V gene, CDR3 protein.

TRBJ2-2	TRBV11-3	CASSFEGWETGTGELFF
TRBJ2-2	TRBV7-7	CASSLGDLGAGELFF
TRBJ2-1	TRBV6-6	CASSPQGLGGEQFF
TRBJ2-7	TRBV7-6	CASSAGQYYEQYF
TRBJ2-1	TRBV2	CASSEYVPGPSSYNEQFF
TRBJ1-3	TRBV6-6	CASSYVGNTIYF
TRBJ2-3	TRBV5-1	CASSLQGQSDTQYF
TRBJ1-1	TRBV4-3	CASSPSRATEAFF
TRBJ2-1	TRBV4-2	CASSQVRGPGNEQFF
TRBJ1-1	TRBV5-5	CASSPWTNTEAFF
TRBJ2-7	TRBV2	CASSGGTGKLSYEQYF
TRBJ1-2	TRBV29-1	CSVEDGSQRGYTF
TRBJ2-7	TRBV28	CASSGVPSYEQYF
TRBJ1-1	TRBV5-1	CASSWDRMNTEAFF
TRBJ1-4	TRBV7-9	CASSLTGGADEKLFF
TRBJ2-1	TRBV11-2	CASTARGTSGVEQFF
TRBJ1-1	TRBV30	CAWNGGVAGGRAFF
TRBJ2-7	TRBV10-3	CAIRRDRAYEQYF
TRBJ1-5	TRBV11-3	CASSPTGGSNQPQHF
TRBJ2-2	TRBV2	CAGEEGRNTGELFF
TRBJ2-2	TRBV4-3	CASSHVGTGNTGELFF
TRBJ1-5	TRBV6-1	CASRDRGRDGGQHF
TRBJ1-1	TRBV5-6	CASSLWEGSAEAFF
TRBJ2-2	TRBV7-3	CASSLAKGAEELFF
TRBJ2-3	TRBV5-1	CASSRVASGGASTDTQYF
TRBJ2-6	TRBV6-1	CASRPEFSGANVLTF
TRBJ1-2	TRBV2	CASSDRVGYGYTF
TRBJ1-6	TRBV7-3	CASSPRAGGDSPLHF
TRBJ1-1	TRBV7-9	CASSLDGAWGTEAFF
TRBJ1-1	TRBV18	CASSERDRMNTEAFF
TRBJ1-1	TRBV19	CASSRSTGWAFF
TRBJ1-5	TRBV6-6	CASRKNSNQPQHF
TRBJ2-3	TRBV18	CASSPGLAGVDTQYF
TRBJ2-2	TRBV5-1	CASSSLTTGELFF
TRBJ1-1	TRBV6-5	CASSLVRTTEAFF
TRBJ2-5	TRBV11-3	CASSLDGGTKSQETQYF
TRBJ1-3	TRBV27	CASGRQGANTIYF
TRBJ1-1	TRBV27	CASSQYPTGLGAFF
TRBJ2-1	TRBV6-5	CASFSGGAGYNEQFF
TRBJ2-3	TRBV6-1	CASSALTSGVSTDTQYF
TRBJ1-2	TRBV14	CASSQRGQGIIADYGYTF
TRBJ2-1	TRBV19	CASSIDQVREQFF
TRBJ1-1	TRBV25-1	CASSAAFGTEAFF
TRBJ2-7	TRBV10-3	CAISAHYEQYF
TRBJ1-3	TRBV5-4	CASSLGQEASGNTIYF
-	TRBV30	CGLSGPYEQYF